This T cell receptor beta chain was sequenced for a study of molecular identifiers for immune sequencing clone quantification. Study context: Replicate experiments divided RNA from around 20,000 or 100,000 naive CD8 cells into five parts and sequenced four. General study results and limits: Among effectors, clones above 20 RNA copies held over 98% of molecules; among naive cells, under 1%.

Trimming removed 3 bases from V and 2 bases from J, with 11 bases in between. The CDR3 contains 15 residues. In germline, CDR1 is MNHEY, CDR2 SMNVEV (reference sequence). Bulk TCR libraries were made with methods that had been previously described and with listed TCR primers. MiXCR was run by TCRdb on the PCR reads, yielding one entry per CDR3 protein. The sample holds about 640,000 distinct CDR3 sequences, 20% seen once. This clonotype was detected many times. Its matching antigen is unknown. The CD8+CD4-CCR7+CD45RA+ phenotype defined the sorted naive CD8 T cells. What was sequenced was naive CD8+ T cells from blood, with Jurkat cell RNA spiked in. The sample's subset: FACS-sorted CD8+CD4-CCR7+CD45RA+ naive T cells. The sequence was collected from a human donor in good health. Some libraries in this study had Jurkat cell RNA spiked in. The chain recombines TRBV27 with TRBJ1-3; no reliable D call. CDR3 residues: CASSFVPTAGNTIYF. CDR3 nucleotide sequence: TGTGCCAGCAGTTTCGTCCCCACGGCTGGAAACACCATATATTTT.